A single sample gave rise to the 15 T cell receptor beta chains below, sequenced in a study of T cells after yellow fever vaccination (dated by TCRdb to between 2018 and 2021). The library came from 5' RACE. The run used an Illumina HiSeq 2500. TCRdb reprocessing: public reads trimmed at Q25 with fastp, clones called with MiXCR, in-frame beta chains kept. CDR3 protein sequences are deduplicated, and each keeps its most common genes and DNA. The sample has approximately 85,000 distinct CDR3 sequences on record, roughly 15% of them singletons. The ten largest make up around 24% of the sample. In light of the paper, this sample's treatment or condition label describes: live attenuated yellow fever vaccine strain. The material was CD8+ T cells not binding an NS4B(214-222) dextramer, sorted from PBMCs, obtained approximately 20 days after the first yellow fever vaccination. The cell subset or site label of this sample denotes: NS4B epitope dextramer-negative CD8 T cells. Source of these receptors: a man younger than 30 who received the YFV17D yellow fever vaccine.

CDR3 coding DNA: TGTGCCAGCAGTTTAGGGATTACCGGGGAGCTGTTTTTT. As protein: CASSLGITGELFF. The chain employs TRBV27 and TRBJ2-2; D call uncertain. V was pared by 2 bases and J by 5 bases, with 6 bases between. CDR3 length: 13 amino acids. Germline lookup yields CDR1 MNHEY and CDR2 SMNVEV (reference sequence).

This clonotype was observed a handful of times. This rearrangement joins TRBV7-4 to TRBJ2-5; 7 nucleotides match TRBD2. CDR1 and CDR2 from the germline V gene are SGHVT and SQSDAQ. This CDR3 is built from 16 residues. The junction had 13 bases not matched to a gene; V was cut back by 5 bases and J by 4 bases. The CDR3 sequence is CASSPGTIGRGETQYF. The CDR3 coding sequence is TGTGCCAGCAGCCCGGGGACTATTGGACGGGGAGAGACCCAGTACTTC. Complete variable domain (other parts from reference TRBV7-4 and TRBJ2-5): GAGVSQSPRYKVAKRGRDVALRCDSISGHVTLYWYRQTLGQGSEVLTYSQSDAQRDKSGRPSGRFSAERPERSVSTLKIQRTEQGDSAVYLCASSPGTIGRGETQYFGPGTRLLVL.

The chain recombines TRBV20-1 with TRBJ2-1; TRBD1 matches 11 bases. The germline V gene has CDR1 DFQATT and CDR2 SNEGSKA (reference sequence). The CDR3 consists of 14 residues. The CDR3 is CSASGQGGLNEQFF. CDR3 in DNA: TGCAGCGCCTCGGGACAGGGGGGATTAAATGAGCAGTTCTTC.

The chain combines TRBV19 with TRBJ2-7; a weak D match, TRBD1 (7 bases). Trimming took off 5 bases at V and 6 bases at J, with 14 bases between the two ends. CDR3 size: 13 residues. Germline V gene sequence: CDR1 LNHDA, CDR2 SQIVND (reference sequence). CDR3 sequence reads: CASSGGGGGEQYF. As DNA, the CDR3 is TGTGCCAGTAGTGGAGGAGGGGGCGGCGAGCAGTACTTC.

This clonotype occurred once. In DNA form, the CDR3 reads TGTGCCATCAGTGAGCTGGCGAACGAGCAGTACTTC. Its translation: CAISELANEQYF. V and J are TRBV10-3 and TRBJ2-7, with D hard to call. V was shortened by 2 bases and J by 5 bases, with 7 bases between the two germline ends. This CDR3 region has 12 residues. Germline loops: CDR1 ENHRY, CDR2 SYGVKD.

This clonotype was seen a handful of times. V is TRBV4-1 and J is TRBJ1-2, with D possibly TRBD1 on 5 matching bases. The CDR3 loop spans 14 amino acids. V lost 4 bases to trimming and J lost 8 bases, with 17 bases between them. Per the germline V gene, CDR1 is MGHRA and CDR2 is YSYEKL. The CDR3 DNA reads TGCGCCAGCAGCCTCCTCCCGGGGGTAGGGGGCTACACCTTC. Protein sequence: CASSLLPGVGGYTF.

This chain joins TRBV29-1 and TRBJ2-5; 9 bases are a match to TRBD1. The CDR3 is 13 residues long. V was pared by 1 base and J by 5 bases, with 2 bases of the junction left unmatched. Germline values: CDR1 SQVTM, CDR2 ANQGSEA. Written as DNA, the CDR3 is TGCAGCGTTGAAGGACAGGGGGGGGAGACCCAGTACTTC. Its protein product is CSVEGQGGETQYF.

This chain joins TRBV4-2 and TRBJ1-1; a possible D gene is TRBD1 (6 bases). The CDR3 has 14 residues. CDR1 is LGHNA, CDR2 YNFKEQ, per germline. Trimming took 0 bases from V and 4 from J, leaving 9 bases between them. In DNA form, the CDR3 reads TGTGCCAGCAGCCAAGAGGGGGCAAGCACTGAAGCTTTCTTT. Protein product: CASSQEGASTEAFF.

The V gene is TRBV5-6, the J gene TRBJ2-7; tentative D call: TRBD1 (6 bases). The V gene lost 0 bases and the J gene lost 9 bases, with 22 bases spanning the gap. Germline CDR1 is SGHDT and CDR2 is YYEEEE. The CDR3 spans 16 residues. CDR3 in DNA: TGTGCCAGCAGCTTGGACCGGGACACCCTATTAGTTGGGCAGTACTTC. Translated, it gives CASSLDRDTLLVGQYF.

The chain has TRBV6-2 or TRBV6-3 and TRBJ2-5; D might be TRBD1 (5 bases). With 4 bases removed from V and 5 bases from J, the gap between germline ends came to 11 bases. This CDR3 has 13 residues. Germline assignment: CDR1 MNHEY and CDR2 SVGEGT. CDR3 sequence: CASSSRDSETQYF. The CDR3, as DNA: TGTGCCAGCAGTTCCAGGGATTCGGAGACCCAGTACTTC.

This clonotype turned up a few times. The V call is TRBV4-1, the J call TRBJ2-1, with D possibly called TRBD1 or TRBD2 (7 bases each). Between the trimmed V and J ends, which lost 0 bases and 6 bases, there was a span of 12 bases. Looked up from germline, CDR1 is MGHRA and CDR2 is YSYEKL. This CDR3 spans 15 amino acids. CDR3 region: CASSQDPGGGNEQFF. CDR3 DNA: TGCGCCAGCAGCCAAGATCCAGGGGGGGGCAATGAGCAGTTCTTC.

The chain uses TRBV5-6 and TRBJ1-1, with D possibly being TRBD1 (5 bases). V lost 4 bases, J lost 3 bases, and 16 bases lay in between. Looked up from germline, CDR1 is SGHDT and CDR2 is YYEEEE. This CDR3 has 15 amino acids. The CDR3 nucleotides are TGTGCCAGCAGCGAGCCGGACACATACCACACTGAAGCTTTCTTT. It codes for CASSEPDTYHTEAFF.

Remarks on this clonotype: Germline and junction disagree at one end, which may indicate a read error. This sequence joins TRBV11-2 and TRBJ2-6; the D is unclear. The CDR3 is 17 residues long. CDR1 is SGHAT and CDR2 is FQNNGV in the germline V gene. Written as DNA, the CDR3 is TGTGCCTGCAGCTTAGATCTAGGTATCTCTGGGGCCAACGTCCTGACTTTC. Protein product: CACSLDLGISGANVLTF.

This chain uses TRBV6-2 or TRBV6-3 with TRBJ1-5, with D possibly being TRBD1 (6 bases). Germline V lookup: CDR1 MNHEY, CDR2 SVGEGT. V was clipped by 2 bases and J by 0 bases, with 8 bases between them. There are 15 residues in the CDR3. CDR3: CASSYGGYSNQPQHF. Here the CDR3 DNA reads TGTGCCAGCAGTTACGGGGGCTATAGCAATCAGCCCCAGCATTTT.

This clonotype appeared a few times. The chain has TRBV6-5 and TRBJ2-5; 7 bases fit TRBD2. After removal of 3 bases from V and 3 bases from J, the junction contained 13 bases not matched to a gene. The CDR3 runs 17 residues. Germline CDR1 and CDR2: MNHEY and SVGAGI. The CDR3 reads CASSYVVAGAGEETQYF. The CDR3, as DNA: TGTGCCAGCAGTTATGTCGTGGCTGGGGCGGGGGAAGAGACCCAGTACTTC.